These T cell receptor beta chains were read from a single sample in a study of T cells in localized non-small cell lung cancer. Generated by immunoSEQ multiplex PCR, the TCRdb table keeps only in-frame clones and is missing some. The sample lists 4,500 to 5,500 clones, 85% to 95% occurring once. The specimen comprised peripheral blood, sampled before any cancer treatment. The receptors here all came from a woman aged 40 to 75 with stage I lung adenocarcinoma. The CDR3 runs from the conserved cysteine through the conserved F or W. D genes are given only for firm matches. Only part of the rows carry a size: once, few, many, or a class if the clone is expanded.

d_gene	v_gene	abundance	j_gene	len	CDR3nt	CDR3aa
TRBD1	TRBV6-1	NA	TRBJ1-1	14	TGTGCCAGCAGTGAAATGGGACGACAGGGAAGAGCTTTCTTT	CASSEMGRQGRAFF
TRBD2	TRBV4-1	NA	TRBJ2-7	18	TGCGCCAGCAGCCAAGGCCGTGCGGGAGGGCCCATAGGTTACGAGCAGTACTTC	CASSQGRAGGPIGYEQYF
NA	TRBV29-1	NA	TRBJ1-2	15	TGCAGCGTTGTCCCCCCCAACTCGGGTAACTATGGCTACACCTTC	CSVVPPNSGNYGYTF
TRBD2	TRBV7-7	few	TRBJ2-1	15	TGTGCCAGCAGCCTAAGCGGGAATCCCTACAATGAGCAGTTCTTC	CASSLSGNPYNEQFF
TRBD1	TRBV29-1	NA	TRBJ1-3	13	TGCAGCGTGGGACAGAACTCTGGAAACACCATATATTTT	CSVGQNSGNTIYF
TRBD2	TRBV27	NA	TRBJ2-1	18	TGTGCCAGCAGTCAACGTAACCTAGCGGGAGTCAGTAATAATGAGCAGTTCTTC	CASSQRNLAGVSNNEQFF
NA	TRBV6-4	NA	TRBJ1-2	14	TGTGCCAGCAGTGACTCATACTACCCGGGAGGCTACACCTTC	CASSDSYYPGGYTF
TRBD1	TRBV19	once	TRBJ2-4	16	TGTGCCAGTAGTATAGGATTAGGGGGCGGCGAAAACATTCAGTACTTC	CASSIGLGGGENIQYF
NA	TRBV6-1	NA	TRBJ2-5	12	TGTGCCAGCAGGGGGGAAGGAGAGACCCAGTACTTC	CASRGEGETQYF
NA	TRBV27	NA	TRBJ2-5	16	TGTGCCAGCAGTCCGCTAGGGGGGACGACGGAGGAGACCCAGTACTTC	CASSPLGGTTEETQYF
NA	TRBV6-6	NA	TRBJ2-3	15	TGTGCCAGCACCGCAGCCCCCGAGGGCACAGATACGCAGTATTTT	CASTAAPEGTDTQYF
NA	TRBV27	NA	TRBJ2-2	17	TGTGCCAGCAGTTTGTTCATGACTAGGCTAAACACCGGGGAGCTGTTTTTT	CASSLFMTRLNTGELFF
TRBD2	TRBV28	NA	TRBJ2-1	16	TGTGCCAGCAGTTCCGCCGGGACTAGCGGGAGGAATGAGCAGTTCTTC	CASSSAGTSGRNEQFF
NA	TRBV6-1	NA	TRBJ2-1	12	TGTGCCAGCAGTGAACTGGGCCGCGAGCAGTTCTTC	CASSELGREQFF
TRBD2	TRBV11-1	NA	TRBJ2-3	15	TGTGCCAGCGGGGGACTAGCGGGAGGTGCAGATACGCAGTATTTT	CASGGLAGGADTQYF
TRBD1	TRBV29-1	NA	TRBJ1-5	14	TGCAGCGTTGGGGGGACAGGGGCCAATCAGCCCCAGCATTTT	CSVGGTGANQPQHF
NA	TRBV19	NA	TRBJ1-2	14	TGTGCCAGTATCTCCCAAGGGGTTCGTTCTGGCTACACCTTC	CASISQGVRSGYTF
NA	TRBV7-3	NA	TRBJ2-2	14	TGTGCCAGCCAGGGGGGCGCGAACACCGGGGAGCTGTTTTTT	CASQGGANTGELFF
NA	TRBV28	NA	TRBJ1-4	11	TGTGCCAGCAGTTTGATTGAAAAACTGTTTTTT	CASSLIEKLFF
TRBD1	TRBV29-1	NA	TRBJ2-7	13	TGCAGCGCCGGGGGACAGGGAGGTTACGAGCAGTACTTC	CSAGGQGGYEQYF
NA	TRBV25-1	NA	TRBJ2-1	15	TGTGCCAGCAGTGAATATGGGACTTCATACAATGAGCAGTTCTTC	CASSEYGTSYNEQFF
TRBD1	TRBV5-1	NA	TRBJ2-7	14	TGCGCCAGCAGCTACGACAGGGGGCTGGGGGAGCAGTACTTC	CASSYDRGLGEQYF
NA	TRBV15	NA	TRBJ2-1	13	TGTGCCACCAGCTCACGGCGGGTTACTGAGCAGTTCTTC	CATSSRRVTEQFF
TRBD2	TRBV27	NA	TRBJ2-2	19	TGTGCCAGCACCTCCATCCTTCTAGCGGGAGGGCCGAGCACCGGGGAGCTGTTTTTT	CASTSILLAGGPSTGELFF
TRBD2	TRBV5-1	NA	TRBJ2-1	18	TGCGCCAGCAGCTTGGGGACTAGCGGGAGGCGGCCCAACAATGAGCAGTTCTTC	CASSLGTSGRRPNNEQFF
TRBD1	TRBV30	NA	TRBJ1-4	17	TGTGCCTGGAGTGTACGGTGGGGGCAGGGGGGAAGTGAAAAACTGTTTTTT	CAWSVRWGQGGSEKLFF
TRBD1	TRBV11-2	NA	TRBJ2-5	14	TGTGCCAGCAGCGTGGGACAGCCGATTGGGACCCAGTACTTC	CASSVGQPIGTQYF
NA	TRBV6-1	NA	TRBJ2-6	15	TGTGCCAGCAGTTTACAGGGTTCTGGGGCCAACGTCCTGACTTTC	CASSLQGSGANVLTF
TRBD1	TRBV18	NA	TRBJ2-3	15	TGTGCCAGCTCACCAGGGACAGGGGTTGCCGATACGCAGTATTTT	CASSPGTGVADTQYF
NA	TRBV28	NA	TRBJ2-3	10	TGTGCCAGCAGCCAGGGACCGCAGTATTTT	CASSQGPQYF
TRBD1	TRBV30	NA	TRBJ2-7	13	TGTGCCTGGAGACAGGGGTTCTCCTACGAGCAGTACTTC	CAWRQGFSYEQYF
TRBD2	TRBV29-1	NA	TRBJ2-3	16	TGCAGCGTGGAGGGGACTAGCGGGAGGGCCACAAATACGCAGTATTTT	CSVEGTSGRATNTQYF
NA	TRBV6-5	NA	TRBJ2-7	13	TGTGCCAGCAGCCAAACCCAGGGTTACGAGCAGTACTTC	CASSQTQGYEQYF
TRBD2	TRBV7-9	NA	TRBJ2-1	15	TGTGCCAGCAGCCCGGGGACTAGTTACTACAATGAGCAGTTCTTC	CASSPGTSYYNEQFF
NA	TRBV5-6	once	TRBJ2-4	14	TGTGCCAGCAGCCCGGGCCTAGCCAAAAACATTCAGTACTTC	CASSPGLAKNIQYF
TRBD2	TRBV6-1	NA	TRBJ2-1	15	TGTGCCAGCAGTCCAAGCGGGAGCTCCTACAATGAGCAGTTCTTC	CASSPSGSSYNEQFF
NA	TRBV2	NA	TRBJ2-7	12	TGTGCCAGCGGGAAGGTAACCTACGAGCAGTACTTC	CASGKVTYEQYF
TRBD2	TRBV28	NA	TRBJ2-7	18	TGTGCCAGCAGTTTATTAGGGTTGAGGACTAGCGGGAGCGGCGAGCAGTACTTC	CASSLLGLRTSGSGEQYF